The 13 T cell receptor beta chains given below trace back to one sample, sequenced in a study of blood T cells in healthy people across ages. It was with a sample-barcoded 5' primer and a J-beta primer mix that a second PCR of about 6 to 12 cycles was run. TCRdb re-analysed the 5' RACE reads in MiXCR, keeping a single row per CDR3 protein. The sample contains about 1.4 million distinct CDR3 sequences, around 55% of which appear only once. Sequences were obtained from blood. The receptors shown here come from a man aged 18 to 29 in good health.

In its sample, this clonotype was seen a few times. V and J are TRBV10-3 and TRBJ2-3; D might be TRBD1 (5 bases). The ends were cut back, 11 bases at V and 2 bases at J, with 17 bases in the middle. The CDR3 runs 14 residues. Germline assignment: CDR1 ENHRY and CDR2 SYGVKD. The chain's CDR3 is CASRLTANTDTQYF. CDR3 in DNA: TGTGCCTCTCGGTTGACAGCCAACACAGATACGCAGTATTTT.

The rearrangement joins TRBV7-2 to TRBJ1-4; D remains ambiguous. V lost 1 base and J 8 bases, leaving 14 bases between the germline ends. The CDR3 is 15 amino acids. Germline V gives CDR1 SGHTA, CDR2 FQGNSA. CDR3 region: CASSLGAGVDEKLFF. CDR3 DNA: TGTGCCAGCAGCTTAGGGGCCGGGGTGGACGAAAAACTGTTTTTT.

This rearrangement joins TRBV3-1 to TRBJ2-1; 12 nucleotides match TRBD2. This CDR3 comprises 17 residues. V shed 4 bases and J 5 bases; nucleotides not matched to a gene: 9. Germline lookup yields CDR1 LGHDT and CDR2 YNNKEL (reference sequence). CDR3 coding DNA: TGTGCCAGCAGCCGGTTCCTAGCGGGAGGGCCCCACAATGAGCAGTTCTTC. Its protein is CASSRFLAGGPHNEQFF.

This chain joins TRBV11-2 and TRBJ1-6; D is unclear. This CDR3 spans 13 amino acids. CDR1 is SGHAT, CDR2 FQNNGV, per germline. The ends were cut back, 6 bases at V and 9 bases at J, with 12 bases in the middle. CDR3 DNA: TGTGCCAGCAGTCCCGCTCGGGGTTCACCCCTCCACTTT. It is translated as CASSPARGSPLHF.

The chain carries TRBV9 and TRBJ2-1; D possibly uses TRBD1 or TRBD2 (5 bases each). The germline CDR1 and CDR2 sequences are SGDLS and YYNGEE. The CDR3 length is 12 residues. V shed 0 bases and J shed 10 bases, with 8 bases lying between them. CDR3: CASSVAGREQFF. The CDR3 nucleotides are TGTGCCAGCAGCGTAGCAGGGAGAGAGCAGTTCTTC.

There are a few counts of this clonotype. The genes are TRBV12-3 or TRBV12-4 and TRBJ2-7, with 7 nucleotides matching TRBD1. CDR3 length: 14 residues. Germline trimming cut 7 bases from V and 2 bases from J; bases unmatched to any gene: 8. CDR3 coding DNA: TGTGCCAGCACCGGAAACAGGGGTCCCTACGAGCAGTACTTC. Its translation: CASTGNRGPYEQYF.

The chain employs TRBV5-1 and TRBJ2-1, with D possibly TRBD1 on 6 matching bases. Between the trimmed V and J ends, which lost 0 bases and 8 bases, there was a span of 15 bases. Germline CDR1 and CDR2: SGHRS and YFSETQ. The length of the CDR3 is 15 residues. DNA of the CDR3: TGCGCCAGCAGCTTGGGGGGAGCCACAGGGCATGAGCAGTTCTTC. Amino acids: CASSLGGATGHEQFF. Filled out from reference TRBV5-1 and TRBJ2-1, the complete variable domain reads KAGVTQTPRYLIKTRGQQVTLSCSPISGHRSVSWYQQTPGQGLQFLFEYFSETQRNKGNFPGRFSGRQFSNSRSEMNVSTLELGDSALYLCASSLGGATGHEQFFGPGTRLTVL.

This sequence joins TRBV6-1 and TRBJ1-1; D may be TRBD1 (5 bases). Germline loops: CDR1 MNHNS, CDR2 SASEGT. V was shortened by 7 bases and J by 4 bases, with 10 bases between the two germline ends. The CDR3 extends over 12 amino acids. The CDR3, as DNA: TGTGCCAGCATCTCCGGGGCCACTGAAGCTTTCTTT. It translates to CASISGATEAFF.

This rearrangement joins TRBV9 to TRBJ2-1, with TRBD2 identical over 10 bases. This CDR3 contains 17 residues. CDR1 SGDLS and CDR2 YYNGEE come from the germline V gene. Unmatched junction bases numbered 6, after V lost 0 bases and J lost 3 bases. CDR3 in DNA: TGTGCCAGCAGCGTAGCTAGGGGGACTAGCGACTACAATGAGCAGTTCTTC. This translates into CASSVARGTSDYNEQFF.

This rearrangement joins TRBV15 to TRBJ2-7; D is undetermined. The length of the CDR3 is 12 residues. The germline V and J ends were trimmed by 4 bases and 2 bases, with 6 bases remaining between them. The germline V gene encodes CDR1 LNHNV and CDR2 YYDKDF (reference sequence). The CDR3 DNA reads as TGTGCCACCAGCAACAGTGCCTACGAGCAGTACTTC. Protein sequence: CATSNSAYEQYF.

In this sample, this clonotype turned up a few times. The V and J genes are TRBV2 and TRBJ2-1; 9 bases are shared with TRBD2. With V trimmed by 3 bases and J by 5 bases, 11 bases remained unmatched. Germline CDR1 and CDR2: SNHLY and FYNNEI. The CDR3 totals 17 residues. In DNA, the CDR3 is TGTGCCAGCAGTGATGATTGGGATAGCGGGAGACACAATGAGCAGTTCTTC. Protein: CASSDDWDSGRHNEQFF.

V and J are TRBV7-2 and TRBJ1-3; no firm D call. Trimming removed 5 bases from V and 0 bases from J, with 5 bases in between. The length of the CDR3 is 13 residues. Germline CDR1 and CDR2: SGHTA and FQGNSA. The CDR3, as DNA: TGTGCCAGCAGCCCAGACTCTGGAAACACCATATATTTT. Protein product: CASSPDSGNTIYF.

This sequence joins TRBV29-1 and TRBJ1-2, with 9 bases fitting TRBD1. J lost 5 bases, V lost 0 bases, and 7 bases had no gene match. Germline CDR1 SQVTM, CDR2 ANQGSEA. This CDR3 has 15 amino acids. In DNA, the CDR3 is TGCAGCGTTGAAGAGGTGACAGGGGGAGGGTATGGCTACACCTTC. Translation: CSVEEVTGGGYGYTF.